A single sample gave rise to the 13 T cell receptor beta chains below, sequenced in a study of identical twins. A single record per CDR3 protein comes from TCRdb applying MiXCR to the 5' RACE reads. The repertoire holds about 160,000 distinct CDR3 sequences, 3% to 4.5% seen once, with 8% to 8.5% in the top ten. The sample was memory T cells sorted from blood. The receptors were sampled from a man aged 18 to 35 in good health.

This clonotype was seen repeatedly, ten times or more. The J gene is TRBJ1-6, the V gene TRBV24-1, with 8 positions matching TRBD1. V was pared by 9 bases and J by 10 bases, with 10 bases of the junction left unmatched. The CDR3 is made up of 14 amino acids. Per the germline V gene, CDR1 is KGHDR and CDR2 is SFDVKD. Written as DNA, the CDR3 is TGTGCCACCCCCGGCAGGGGGCTGGGGTCACCCCTCCACTTT. Translated: CATPGRGLGSPLHF.

This clonotype came up many times. The J gene is TRBJ2-5, the V gene TRBV7-2, with D possibly being TRBD1 or TRBD2 (6 bases each). The length of the CDR3 is 15 residues. The germline V and J ends were trimmed by 5 bases and 5 bases, with 18 bases remaining between them. Looked up from germline, CDR1 is SGHTA and CDR2 is FQGNSA. CDR3 nucleotides: TGTGCCAGCAGCGCCCCCTCGGGGGCCAGGGAGACCCAGTACTTC. Encoded protein: CASSAPSGARETQYF.

This clonotype came up many times. The V and J genes are TRBV7-9 and TRBJ2-1; D gene uncertain. Germline V gives CDR1 SEHNR, CDR2 FQNEAQ (reference sequence). V was shortened by 6 bases and J by 10 bases, with 16 bases between the two germline ends. The CDR3 runs to 13 residues. CDR3 sequence: CASSVPSWPEQFF. Here the CDR3 DNA reads TGTGCCAGCAGTGTCCCGTCATGGCCAGAGCAGTTCTTC.

At least ten counts were recorded for this clonotype. V gene TRBV7-9 combines with J gene TRBJ2-5; tentatively, D is TRBD2 (6 bases). Trimming cost V 6 bases and J 2 bases, with 13 bases left between them. Germline V gene sequence: CDR1 SEHNR, CDR2 FQNEAQ (reference sequence). CDR3 length: 14 residues. CDR3 nucleotide sequence: TGTGCCAGCAGTTTCGGGACTCATCAAGAGACCCAGTACTTC. It codes for CASSFGTHQETQYF. The whole variable domain, filled in from reference TRBV7-9 and TRBJ2-5, reads DTGVSQNPRHKITKRGQNVTFRCDPISEHNRLYWYRQTLGQGPEFLTYFQNEAQLEKSRLLSDRFSAERPKGSFSTLEIQRTEQGDSAMYLCASSFGTHQETQYFGPGTRLLVL.

This clonotype occurred many times. The chain links TRBV10-3 to TRBJ2-3; TRBD2 matches at 7 bases. The trim removed 8 bases at V and 2 bases at J, leaving 1 base unmatched. The CDR3 totals 12 residues. CDR1 is ENHRY and CDR2 is SYGVKD in the germline V gene. The CDR3 DNA reads TGTGCCATCGCGGGAGTCACAGATACGCAGTATTTT. Residues: CAIAGVTDTQYF.

This clonotype has ten or more counts. The V and J genes are TRBV19 and TRBJ1-2, with D possibly matching TRBD1 (5 bases). Germline loops: CDR1 LNHDA, CDR2 SQIVND (reference sequence). This CDR3 has 14 residues. Trimming shortened V by 4 bases and J by 8 bases, and 17 bases separated the two germline ends. The DNA of the CDR3 is TGTGCCAGTAGTACGAACAGGCTCTATGGCGGCTACACCTTC. Its protein product is CASSTNRLYGGYTF. Using reference TRBV19 and TRBJ1-2 for the parts outside the CDR3, the full variable domain is DGGITQSPKYLFRKEGQNVTLSCEQNLNHDAMYWYRQDPGQGLRLIYYSQIVNDFQKGDIAEGYSVSREKKESFPLTVTSAQKNPTAFYLCASSTNRLYGGYTFGSGTRLTVV.

This clonotype was seen many times. The rearrangement joins TRBV6-1 to TRBJ2-5; 7 nucleotides align to TRBD1. CDR1 is MNHNS and CDR2 is SASEGT in the germline V gene. The trim removed 8 bases at V and 2 bases at J, leaving 11 bases unmatched. The CDR3 is made up of 15 amino acids. This CDR3 reads CASRTGTEIQETQYF. The CDR3 nucleotides read TGTGCCAGCCGAACTGGGACAGAAATTCAAGAGACCCAGTACTTC.

Ten or more counts support this clonotype. V gene TRBV16 combines with J gene TRBJ1-1; D not certain. The CDR3 is made up of 14 amino acids. The V and J ends lost 0 bases and 4 bases respectively, with 9 bases between them. Germline CDR1 reads KGHSY; CDR2 reads FQNENV. CDR3 sequence reads: CASSQSFGSTEAFF. The CDR3 nucleotides are TGTGCCAGCAGCCAATCGTTTGGGAGCACTGAAGCTTTCTTT.

The table lists this clonotype with many counts. V usage is TRBV10-3 and J usage is TRBJ2-3; D unresolved. CDR3 length: 12 residues. Germline loops: CDR1 ENHRY, CDR2 SYGVKD. V lost 0 bases and J 4 bases, leaving 2 bases between the germline ends. CDR3: CAISESSDTQYF. CDR3 DNA: TGTGCCATCAGTGAGTCATCAGATACGCAGTATTTT.

This clonotype has at least ten counts. The rearrangement joins TRBV20-1 to TRBJ1-1; D unresolved. The V and J ends lost 1 base and 8 bases respectively, with 5 bases between them. Germline-derived CDR1 and CDR2 are DFQATT and SNEGSKA (reference sequence). The CDR3 extends over 10 amino acids. CDR3 region: CSARAGEAFF. The CDR3 DNA follows: TGCAGTGCTAGAGCGGGCGAAGCTTTCTTT.

There are a few counts of this clonotype. The rearrangement joins TRBV2 to TRBJ2-5; D possibly corresponds to TRBD2 (6 bases). V gave up 6 bases and J gave up 5 bases, with 13 bases separating them. Germline V gives CDR1 SNHLY, CDR2 FYNNEI. This CDR3 is built from 13 residues. The DNA of the CDR3 is TGTGCCAGCAGCGCCCCCCGGGGGGAGACCCAGTACTTC. Translating gives CASSAPRGETQYF.

This clonotype was counted many times. The chain combines TRBV6-1 with TRBJ2-7, with D tentatively TRBD1 or TRBD2 (5 bases each). Germline V gene sequence: CDR1 MNHNS, CDR2 SASEGT. The V gene lost 8 bases and the J gene lost 3 bases, with 14 bases spanning the gap. The CDR3 has 13 residues. For the CDR3, the DNA is TGTGCCAGCGCCCGGGGCCAAAACTACGAGCAGTACTTC. This codes for CASARGQNYEQYF.

This clonotype was observed many times. This rearrangement joins TRBV9 to TRBJ2-1; 7 bases fit TRBD2. The CDR3 covers 15 residues. Germline CDR1 reads SGDLS; CDR2 reads YYNGEE. Trimming at V came to 4 bases and at J to 10 bases, leaving 14 bases not matched to a gene. The CDR3 region is CASSSPGTIYIEQFF. CDR3 nucleotide sequence: TGTGCCAGCAGCTCACCCGGGACTATCTATATAGAGCAGTTCTTC.